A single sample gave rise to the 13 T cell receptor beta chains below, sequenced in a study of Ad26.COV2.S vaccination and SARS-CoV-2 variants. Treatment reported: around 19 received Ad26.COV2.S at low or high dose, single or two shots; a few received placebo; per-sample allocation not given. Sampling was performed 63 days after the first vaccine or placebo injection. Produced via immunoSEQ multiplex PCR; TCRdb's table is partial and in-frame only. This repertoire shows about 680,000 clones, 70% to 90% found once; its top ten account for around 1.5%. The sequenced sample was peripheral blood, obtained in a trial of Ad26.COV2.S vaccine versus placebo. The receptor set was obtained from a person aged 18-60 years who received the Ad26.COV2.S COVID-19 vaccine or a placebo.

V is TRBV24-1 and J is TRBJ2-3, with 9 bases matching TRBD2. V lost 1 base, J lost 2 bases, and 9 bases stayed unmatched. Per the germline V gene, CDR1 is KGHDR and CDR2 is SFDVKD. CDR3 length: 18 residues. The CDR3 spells CATSDFTRLAGSTDTQYF. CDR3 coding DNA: TGTGCCACCAGTGATTTCACCCGTCTAGCGGGGTCCACAGATACGCAGTATTTT.

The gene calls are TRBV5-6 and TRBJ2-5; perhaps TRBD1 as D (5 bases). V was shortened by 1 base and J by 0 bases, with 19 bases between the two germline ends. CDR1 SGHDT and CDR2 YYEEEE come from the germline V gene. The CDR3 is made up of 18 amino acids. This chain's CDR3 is CASSLSLGKGVYQETQYF. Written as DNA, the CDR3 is TGTGCCAGCAGCTTGTCCCTAGGTAAAGGGGTATACCAAGAGACCCAGTACTTC.

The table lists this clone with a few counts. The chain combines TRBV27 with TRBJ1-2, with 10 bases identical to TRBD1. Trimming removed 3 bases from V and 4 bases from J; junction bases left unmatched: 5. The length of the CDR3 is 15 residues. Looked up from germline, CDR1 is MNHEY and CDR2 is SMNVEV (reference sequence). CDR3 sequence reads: CASSFRDRGRYGYTF. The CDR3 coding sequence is TGTGCCAGCAGTTTTCGGGACAGGGGCCGCTATGGCTACACCTTC.

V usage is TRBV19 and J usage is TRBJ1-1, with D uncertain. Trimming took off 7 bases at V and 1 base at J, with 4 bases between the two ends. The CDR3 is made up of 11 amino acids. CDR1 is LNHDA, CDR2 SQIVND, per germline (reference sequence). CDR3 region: CASKGNTEAFF. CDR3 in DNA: TGTGCCAGTAAAGGGAACACTGAAGCTTTCTTT.

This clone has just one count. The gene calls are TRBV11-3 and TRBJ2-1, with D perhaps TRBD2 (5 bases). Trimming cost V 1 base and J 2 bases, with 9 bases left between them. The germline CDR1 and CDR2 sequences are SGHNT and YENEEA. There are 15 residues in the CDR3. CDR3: CASSLGAATYNEQFF. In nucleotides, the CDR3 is TGTGCCAGCAGCTTAGGAGCGGCCACCTACAATGAGCAGTTCTTC.

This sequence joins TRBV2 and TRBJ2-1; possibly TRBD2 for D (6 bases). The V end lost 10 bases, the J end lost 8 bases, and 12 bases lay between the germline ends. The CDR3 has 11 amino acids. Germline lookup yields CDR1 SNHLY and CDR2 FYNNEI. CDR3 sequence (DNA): TGTGCCAATCATTGGGGGGATGAGCAGTTCTTC. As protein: CANHWGDEQFF.

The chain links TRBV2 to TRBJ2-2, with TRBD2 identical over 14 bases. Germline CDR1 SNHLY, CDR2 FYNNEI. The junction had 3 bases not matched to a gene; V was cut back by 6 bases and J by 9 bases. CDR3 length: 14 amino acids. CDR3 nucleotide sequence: TGTGCCAGCAGGGGGACTAGCGGGAGCAGGGAGCTGTTTTTT. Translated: CASRGTSGSRELFF.

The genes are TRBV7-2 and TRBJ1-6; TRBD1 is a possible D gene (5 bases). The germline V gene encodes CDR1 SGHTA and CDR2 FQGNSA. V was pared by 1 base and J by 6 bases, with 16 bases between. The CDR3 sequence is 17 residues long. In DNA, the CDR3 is TGTGCCAGCAGCTTAGTCGTGGGGGACCCTTTTAATTCACCCCTCCACTTT. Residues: CASSLVVGDPFNSPLHF.

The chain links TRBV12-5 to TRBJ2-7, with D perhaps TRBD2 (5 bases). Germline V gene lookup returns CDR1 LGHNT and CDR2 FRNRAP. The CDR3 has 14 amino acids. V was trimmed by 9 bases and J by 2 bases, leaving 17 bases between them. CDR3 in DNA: TGTGCTAGCCGCCCCGGAGGACCTACCTACGAGCAGTACTTC. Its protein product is CASRPGGPTYEQYF.

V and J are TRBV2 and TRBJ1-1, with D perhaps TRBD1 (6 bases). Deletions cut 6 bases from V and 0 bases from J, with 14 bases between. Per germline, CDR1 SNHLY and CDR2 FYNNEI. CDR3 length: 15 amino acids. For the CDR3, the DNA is TGTGCCAGCAGCTATCGGGACACCATGAACACTGAAGCTTTCTTT. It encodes CASSYRDTMNTEAFF.

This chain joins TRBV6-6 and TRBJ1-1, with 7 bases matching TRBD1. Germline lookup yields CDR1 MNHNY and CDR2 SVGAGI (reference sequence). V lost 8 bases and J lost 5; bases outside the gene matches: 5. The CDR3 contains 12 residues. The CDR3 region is CASHRGATEAFF. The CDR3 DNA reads TGTGCCAGCCACAGGGGAGCAACTGAAGCTTTCTTT.

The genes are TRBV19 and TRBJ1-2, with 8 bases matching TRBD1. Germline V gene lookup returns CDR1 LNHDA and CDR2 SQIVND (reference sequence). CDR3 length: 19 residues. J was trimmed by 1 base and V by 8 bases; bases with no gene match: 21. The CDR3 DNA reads TGTGCCAGTCCCCGCCCCAAGGACAGGGTCCACAGGGGTAACTATGGCTACACCTTC. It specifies CASPRPKDRVHRGNYGYTF. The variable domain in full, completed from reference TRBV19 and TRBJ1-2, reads DGGITQSPKYLFRKEGQNVTLSCEQNLNHDAMYWYRQDPGQGLRLIYYSQIVNDFQKGDIAEGYSVSREKKESFPLTVTSAQKNPTAFYLCASPRPKDRVHRGNYGYTFGSGTRLTVV.

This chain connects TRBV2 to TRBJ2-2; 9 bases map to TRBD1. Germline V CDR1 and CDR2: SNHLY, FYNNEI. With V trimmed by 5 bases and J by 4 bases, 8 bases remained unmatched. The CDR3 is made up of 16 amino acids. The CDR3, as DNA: TGTGCCAGCAGTAAACTCACAGGGGGCGGCACCGGGGAGCTGTTTTTT. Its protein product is CASSKLTGGGTGELFF.